The rows below give T cell receptor beta chains drawn from one sample of a study of T-cell memory formation after mild COVID-19. MiXCR, applied by TCRdb to the 5' RACE reads, yields one record per CDR3 protein. The sample contains roughly 280,000 distinct CDR3 sequences, roughly 8.2% of which appear only once. The sequenced sample was PBMCs or a T cell subset sorted from them (not recorded which). The receptor source for this set is a man younger than 30 who had mild COVID-19 (a few samples of this study predate the infection). Cell type and time point are not known. CDR3s include the opening cysteine and the closing phenylalanine or tryptophan. D genes are given only for firm matches. Size values are once, few and many counts, or a class for expanded clones, and some rows have none.

clone_size	d_call	v_call	j_call	cdr3_nt	cdr3_aa
.	.	TRBV4-1	TRBJ2-2	TGCGCCAGCAGCCCTCTGGGCAGGGCTCGGGAGCTGTTTTTT	CASSPLGRARELFF
few	TRBD2	TRBV10-3	TRBJ2-7	TGTGCCATCAGAGAAGGACTAGCAGGAACCTACGAGCAGTACTTC	CAIREGLAGTYEQYF
few	.	TRBV6-2/TRBV6-3	TRBJ1-5	TGTGCCAGCAGCCCGGACGGGGGCTATAGCAATCAGCCCCAGCATTTT	CASSPDGGYSNQPQHF
.	TRBD2	TRBV30	TRBJ2-5	TGTGCCTGGAGTGTACCGAAGATAGCGGGTTGGACCCAGTACTTC	CAWSVPKIAGWTQYF
few	.	TRBV5-1	TRBJ1-4	TGCGCCAGCAGCTTGGCCGAGGGAGTCAGTGAAAAACTGTTTTTT	CASSLAEGVSEKLFF
.	TRBD2	TRBV7-8	TRBJ2-1	TGTGCCAGCAGCCAGGGGCGGGGGGCGAGAGAGCAGTTCTTC	CASSQGRGAREQFF
many	.	TRBV6-5	TRBJ1-1	TGTGCCAGCAGTTATGCCTCGGGGGCGATCACTGAAGCTTTCTTT	CASSYASGAITEAFF
.	TRBD1	TRBV4-1	TRBJ1-5	TGCGCCAGCAGCCAAAGCCGGGACAGGGACCTTCAGCATTTT	CASSQSRDRDLQHF
.	.	TRBV20-1	TRBJ2-5	TGCAGTGCTGGTCCGGGGGAAGAGACCCAGTACTTC	CSAGPGEETQYF
.	.	TRBV5-1	TRBJ1-1	TGCGCCAGCAGATACGACGGGGGCACTGAAGCTTTCTTT	CASRYDGGTEAFF
many	TRBD2	TRBV12-3/TRBV12-4	TRBJ2-1	TGTGCCAGCAGTGCAAGTCCGGGACTAGCCAGGAGCTCCTACAATGAGCAGTTCTTC	CASSASPGLARSSYNEQFF
.	TRBD1	TRBV24-1	TRBJ2-1	TGTGCCACCGCCCCCGGACAGGGATGGATGGATGAGCAGTTCTTC	CATAPGQGWMDEQFF
few	.	TRBV20-1	TRBJ1-2	TGCAGTGCTAGAGAGAAACGTCACTATGGCTACACCTTC	CSAREKRHYGYTF
few	.	TRBV6-2/TRBV6-3	TRBJ2-3	TGTGCCAGCAGTTTCCCTCGTCCAGATACGCAGTATTTT	CASSFPRPDTQYF
few	TRBD1	TRBV5-1	TRBJ1-4	TGCGCCAGCAGCTTGCTCCAGGGGGCCGGGGAAAAACTGTTTTTT	CASSLLQGAGEKLFF
.	TRBD1	TRBV7-2	TRBJ1-1	TGTGCCAGCAGCTTAGAGGGGACAGGGGGTAGCTTGGAAGCTTTCTTT	CASSLEGTGGSLEAFF
.	.	TRBV5-1	TRBJ2-3	TGCGCCAGCAGCTTAGAAGGGGAAAGCACAGATACGCAGTATTTT	CASSLEGESTDTQYF
.	TRBD1	TRBV15	TRBJ2-1	TGTGCCACCAGCAGAGATAGGGGGACAGGGACTTTGAATGAGCAGTTCTTC	CATSRDRGTGTLNEQFF
few	TRBD1	TRBV6-5	TRBJ1-6	TGTGCCAGCAGTTACTCGACAGGGGCGGCAGTTTCACCCCTCCACTTT	CASSYSTGAAVSPLHF
few	.	TRBV6-2/TRBV6-3	TRBJ2-3	TGTGCCAGCCGAGGGACATCTAGTGATACGCAGTATTTT	CASRGTSSDTQYF
few	.	TRBV2	TRBJ1-2	TGTGCCAGCAGTATTTATAACTATGGCTACACCTTC	CASSIYNYGYTF
.	TRBD1	TRBV28	TRBJ2-3	TGTGCCAGCAATAAGGGGGCAAGAGATACGCAGTATTTT	CASNKGARDTQYF
.	.	TRBV12-3/TRBV12-4	TRBJ2-1	TGTGCCAGCACCAACCTGTGGGACAACAATGAGCAGTTCTTC	CASTNLWDNNEQFF
.	.	TRBV28	TRBJ1-2	TGTGCCAGCAGCTCAGGACGGTCCCCTAGAAATGGCTACACCTTC	CASSSGRSPRNGYTF
.	TRBD2	TRBV14	TRBJ2-1	TGTGCCAGCAGCCCAGGTCCTAGCAAGATCCGGACTAGCCTCAACAATGAGCAGTTCTTC	CASSPGPSKIRTSLNNEQFF
few	.	TRBV4-3	TRBJ2-1	TGCGCCAGCAGCCAAGATACTGGCAATGAGCAGTTCTTC	CASSQDTGNEQFF
few	.	TRBV6-1	TRBJ1-1	TGTGCCAGCAGCGTACCGCGTGGGCAGGATGAAGCTTTCTTT	CASSVPRGQDEAFF
few	TRBD2	TRBV15	TRBJ2-5	TGTGCCACCAGCAGTGGACTAGCTCAAGAGACCCAGTACTTC	CATSSGLAQETQYF
few	.	TRBV7-2	TRBJ2-5	TGTGCCAGTGGGGGTAGCGGAGCTCAAGAGACCCAGTACTTC	CASGGSGAQETQYF
many	.	TRBV14	TRBJ1-5	TGTGCCAGCAGCCAAGGCCCCAATCAGCCCCAGCATTTT	CASSQGPNQPQHF
few	.	TRBV28	TRBJ1-4	TGTGCCAGCAGTACTCCGGAGACCTTGGAACTGTTTTTT	CASSTPETLELFF
many	.	TRBV5-1	TRBJ2-1	TGCGCCAGCAGCTTGGGATTTAATGAGCAGTTCTTC	CASSLGFNEQFF
few	.	TRBV6-5	TRBJ2-5	TGTGCCAGCGCCCGAGTCCCGGAGACCCAGTACTTC	CASARVPETQYF
.	.	TRBV7-9	TRBJ2-2	TGTGCCAGCCAACCGGGACAATTAGGGTCCGGGGAGCTGTTTTTT	CASQPGQLGSGELFF
.	.	TRBV6-6	TRBJ2-1	TGTGCCAGCAGTGTACACCCCGGGACTGTCTCCTACAATGAGCAGTTCTTC	CASSVHPGTVSYNEQFF
.	.	TRBV18	TRBJ2-7	TGTGCCAGCTCGCTTCTCGGGATCTCCTACGAGCAGTACTTC	CASSLLGISYEQYF
few	.	TRBV12-3/TRBV12-4	TRBJ2-5	TGTGCCAGCAGGGACACCTCGGCAGGGACCCAGTACTTC	CASRDTSAGTQYF
few	.	TRBV18	TRBJ2-1	TGTGCCAGCTCACACAGTCTCAATGAGCAGTTCTTC	CASSHSLNEQFF
many	TRBD2	TRBV5-6	TRBJ2-3	TGTGCCAGCACCCTGGGGGAGCGGGGGGCCACAGATACGCAGTATTTT	CASTLGERGATDTQYF
many	TRBD2	TRBV12-3/TRBV12-4	TRBJ2-1	TGTGCCAGCAGCCCTCCGTTGCGGGGGGGGGAGCAGTTCTTC	CASSPPLRGGEQFF
few	.	TRBV4-3	TRBJ1-5	TGCGCCAGCCGCCAAAGAACGGGTCGGAGGGGAAATCAGCCCCAGCATTTT	CASRQRTGRRGNQPQHF
.	.	TRBV7-6	TRBJ1-2	TGTGCCAGCAGCCTTGTACGGGACGGGGTAGCCTATGGCTACACCTTC	CASSLVRDGVAYGYTF
few	.	TRBV9	TRBJ2-1	TGTGCCAGCAGCGTAGACGGGGCCGAGCAGTTCTTC	CASSVDGAEQFF
many	.	TRBV5-1	TRBJ2-2	TGCGCCAGCAGACCCAAACCGACGGGGGAGCTGTTTTTT	CASRPKPTGELFF
many	.	TRBV29-1	TRBJ2-3	TGCAGCGTTGAAAAAGAGGACCATCTATATACGCAGTATTTT	CSVEKEDHLYTQYF
few	.	TRBV12-3/TRBV12-4	TRBJ1-6	TGTGCCAGCAGCTTAAATCCTGACAAATCGCTCGCCCTCCACTTT	CASSLNPDKSLALHF
.	TRBD2	TRBV12-3/TRBV12-4	TRBJ2-1	TGTGCCAGCCGGACTAGCGGGAACAATGAGCAGTTCTTC	CASRTSGNNEQFF
many	.	TRBV5-1	TRBJ2-6	TGCGCCAGCAGCCCGCGACGGGATACCGCTGGGGCCAACGTCCTGACTTTC	CASSPRRDTAGANVLTF
many	.	TRBV6-5	TRBJ2-3	TGTGCCAGCAGTTATTCCACAGGGAGAGATACGCAGTATTTT	CASSYSTGRDTQYF
few	.	TRBV6-6	TRBJ2-1	TGTGCCAGCAGATCTGACGGAACTGAGCAGTTCTTC	CASRSDGTEQFF
many	TRBD1	TRBV10-3	TRBJ1-6	TGTGCCATCAGTGAGTCGGGGACAGGGGTTAATTCACCCCTCCACTTT	CAISESGTGVNSPLHF
.	.	TRBV12-3/TRBV12-4	TRBJ2-7	TGTGCCAGCAGTCAAGGGGGTTGGTACGAGCAGTACTTC	CASSQGGWYEQYF
few	.	TRBV18	TRBJ1-4	TGTGCCAGCTCACCCAGGACAACTGCAACTAATGAAAAACTGTTTTTT	CASSPRTTATNEKLFF